A selection of T cell receptor beta chains follows, all from one sample in a study of blood T cell repertoires in COVID-19. The assay was immunoSEQ multiplex PCR, and TCRdb's table has in-frame clones only and misses some. The data contain approximately 58,000 clones, more than 80% of them singletons. Sequenced input: peripheral blood. These receptors were obtained from a man aged 55 to 70 with COVID-19, enrolled during active disease. Each CDR3 is given with its conserved first and last residue. A D gene is named only where the DNA matches it firmly. Some rows mark clone size as missing; the rest say once, few, many or name a class of expanded clone.

V	size	J	D	CDR3	DNA
TRBV5-5	NA	TRBJ1-4	NA	CASNHKGADTNEKLFF	TGTGCCAGCAACCACAAAGGAGCAGATACTAATGAAAAACTGTTTTTT
TRBV12-3/TRBV12-4	NA	TRBJ2-4	NA	CASRQGQKNIQYF	TGTGCCAGCAGACAAGGACAGAAAAACATTCAGTACTTC
TRBV5-1	NA	TRBJ2-5	NA	CASSLDPRGRTQETQYF	TGCGCCAGCAGCTTGGATCCGCGGGGTCGCACCCAAGAGACCCAGTACTTC
TRBV5-1	NA	TRBJ2-1	TRBD1	CASSLPGTDSLFF	TGCGCCAGCAGCTTGCCTGGGACAGACTCTTTGTTCTTC
TRBV5-1	once	TRBJ2-7	NA	CASSVEGTGKDF	TGCGCCAGCAGCGTGGAGGGAACGGGAAAGGACTTC
TRBV6-6	NA	TRBJ1-1	NA	CASSRNVQGVNTEAFF	TGTGCCAGCAGCCGAAACGTACAGGGCGTGAACACTGAAGCTTTCTTT
TRBV23-1	once	TRBJ1-1	NA	CASSQKPEAFF	TGCGCCAGCAGTCAAAAGCCTGAAGCTTTCTTT
TRBV7-9	NA	TRBJ1-2	NA	CASSLFGGIGGGYTF	TGTGCCAGCAGCTTATTTGGTGGGATCGGGGGTGGCTACACCTTC
TRBV3-1/TRBV3-2	NA	TRBJ2-3	TRBD2	CASSRTSGSMNTQYF	TGTGCCAGCAGCCGGACTAGCGGGAGTATGAATACGCAGTATTTT
TRBV6-5	NA	TRBJ2-4	TRBD2	CASAAGDGKNIQYF	TGTGCCAGCGCCGCGGGGGATGGCAAAAACATTCAGTACTTC
TRBV9	NA	TRBJ1-1	NA	CASSLSVNTEAFF	TGTGCCAGCAGCCTCAGTGTGAACACTGAAGCTTTCTTT
TRBV4-2	NA	TRBJ2-1	TRBD2	CASSQGASGSEGEQFF	TGTGCCAGCAGCCAAGGGGCTAGCGGGAGTGAAGGAGAGCAGTTCTTC
TRBV6-5	once	TRBJ2-7	NA	CASSYRFRGSYEQYF	TGTGCCAGCAGTTACCGTTTCAGGGGCTCCTACGAGCAGTACTTC
TRBV6-5	NA	TRBJ1-2	TRBD1	CASRKQGNYGYTF	TGTGCCAGCAGAAAACAGGGGAACTATGGCTACACCTTC
TRBV7-9	NA	TRBJ2-2	NA	CASSFRTEGIGELFF	TGTGCCAGCAGCTTCAGAACAGAAGGAATCGGGGAGCTGTTTTTT
TRBV19	NA	TRBJ2-1	TRBD2	CASSIATSGGLYNEQFF	TGTGCCAGTAGTATAGCGACTAGCGGGGGGCTTTACAATGAGCAGTTCTTC
TRBV7-9	NA	TRBJ2-3	TRBD1	CASSLASGQGVHTQYF	TGTGCCAGCAGCTTAGCGTCGGGACAGGGGGTGCATACGCAGTATTTT
TRBV5-6	few	TRBJ1-5	NA	CASSWFRGTNQPQHF	TGTGCCAGCAGCTGGTTCAGGGGTACGAATCAGCCCCAGCATTTT
TRBV3-1/TRBV3-2	NA	TRBJ1-5	TRBD1	CASSQSRGQGKQPQHF	TGTGCCAGCAGCCAATCCCGGGGACAGGGGAAGCAGCCCCAGCATTTT
TRBV11-3	NA	TRBJ2-2	NA	CASSLGGVGTGELFF	TGTGCCAGCAGCTTAGGCGGGGTCGGGACCGGGGAGCTGTTTTTT
TRBV5-5	NA	TRBJ2-1	NA	CASSLDQSSYNEQFF	TGTGCCAGCAGCCTAGACCAGAGCTCCTACAATGAGCAGTTCTTC
TRBV30	NA	TRBJ2-1	TRBD2	CAWSVGTSGRYNEQFF	TGTGCCTGGAGTGTAGGGACTAGCGGAAGATACAATGAGCAGTTCTTC
TRBV2	few	TRBJ2-7	NA	CASRQENYEQYF	TGTGCCAGCAGACAGGAAAACTACGAGCAGTACTTC
TRBV18	NA	TRBJ2-5	NA	CASSPPAGETQYF	TGTGCCAGCTCACCACCGGCTGGAGAGACCCAGTACTTC
TRBV6-1	once	TRBJ1-2	NA	CASSEGGGYGYTF	TGTGCCAGCAGTGAAGGGGGAGGCTATGGCTACACCTTC
TRBV10-1	NA	TRBJ2-2	NA	CARRLQGTGELFF	TGCGCCAGGCGACTACAGGGCACCGGGGAGCTGTTTTTT
TRBV3-1/TRBV3-2	NA	TRBJ2-5	TRBD2	CASSQGLAGTTQYF	TGTGCCAGCAGCCAGGGGCTAGCGGGGACTACCCAGTACTTC
TRBV5-1	NA	TRBJ2-1	TRBD2	CASSTGGSGGGEQFF	TGCGCCAGCAGCACCGGTGGTAGCGGGGGGGGTGAGCAGTTCTTC
TRBV7-2	once	TRBJ2-5	NA	CASSPRLVQETQYF	TGTGCCAGCAGCCCCAGACTAGTCCAAGAGACCCAGTACTTC
TRBV5-4	NA	TRBJ1-2	NA	CASSLSAGPGYTF	TGTGCCAGCAGCTTGTCGGCAGGGCCGGGCTACACCTTC
TRBV2	NA	TRBJ1-5	NA	CASSFDSSQPQHF	TGTGCCAGCAGTTTCGACTCGAGTCAGCCCCAGCATTTT
TRBV19	NA	TRBJ2-7	TRBD2	CASSISSGFPYEQYF	TGTGCCAGTAGTATTTCTAGCGGGTTTCCCTACGAGCAGTACTTC